This TCR beta chain is from a study of T-cell memory formation after mild COVID-19. MiXCR, applied by TCRdb to the 5' RACE reads, yields one record per CDR3 protein. The table records approximately 500,000 distinct CDR3 sequences, 25% of them present only once. The CDR3 contains 14 residues. Trimming took 7 bases from V and 1 from J, leaving 15 bases between them. Germline CDR1 reads SGDLS; CDR2 reads YYNGEE. The clonotype comes from an adult woman who had mild COVID-19 (a few samples of this study predate the infection). Cell type and time point are not known. Sequenced sample: PBMCs or a T cell subset sorted from them (not recorded which). The chain carries TRBV9 and TRBJ2-7; D is ambiguous. This CDR3 reads CASARTAESYEQYF. CDR3 in DNA: TGTGCCAGCGCCCGGACGGCGGAGTCCTACGAGCAGTACTTC.